The sequence of this T cell receptor (beta chain) was determined in a study of blood T cell repertoires in COVID-19 (TCRdb year 2020). Concerning the study at large: Collaborator samples came from the United States, Italy and Spain and covered acute and convalescent phases of COVID-19. The material from the prospective study consisted of cDNA or gDNA derived from T cells, B-cell-depleted T cells, or PBMCs. The dataset comprised deeply sampled blood TCRbeta repertoires from subjects exposed to, actively infected with, or recovered from COVID-19. The repertoires were released in a freely available public database meant as a resource for research on the immune response to SARS-CoV-2. Samples were obtained from the ongoing ImmuneRACE study (first 160 participants) and from approximately 1,200 subjects provided by 6 global collaborators. The sample metadata nearly always contained a de-identified subject ID, COVID-19 status, age in years and sex. Where available, HLA class I and class II types were taken from metadata supplied by the sample provider and were not determined by assay-based typing.

Trimmed from V: 6 bases; trimmed from J: 4 bases; junction bases lacking a gene match: 15. According to the germline V gene, CDR1 reads MGHRA and CDR2 reads YSYEKL. The CDR3 contains 16 residues, cysteine and phenylalanine counted. Just CDR3 DNA is preserved here, 48 bases in frame from base 1. On this clone: The antigen it binds to is not known. No much larger clone is present one base from it, and per-base qualities are unavailable.

In Seattle, one collaborating source enrolled patients while the infection was active and tracked those patients longitudinally over the course of disease. Collaborating institutions collected whole blood in K2EDTA tubes following their own protocols. For TCRbeta analysis, collaborator samples were shipped as frozen whole blood, as isolated PBMCs, or as DNA extracted from either sample type. The immunoSEQ Assay, a bias-controlled multiplex PCR, was used to amplify TCRbeta CDR3 regions from genomic DNA. In the source study's methods: The number of nucleated cells in each sample was estimated by amplification of reference gene primers within the assay. Sequence reads were collapsed and filtered to measure the absolute abundance of every unique TCRbeta CDR3 rearrangement. Productive Simpson clonality was computed per sample as the square root of Simpson's diversity index over productive rearrangements. TCRdb carries this immuneACCESS record with in-frame sequences only. Its versions omit some clonotypes, under half of them owing to an unresolved V gene in the studies checked, with the rest unexplained. V, J and clone size derive from that table, while D and trimming were established from the DNA sequence. The sample contains approximately 230,000 clones, around 89% of them found a single time. Together, the top ten hold about 6.7% of the sample.

Study-level results and caveats: The amount of clinical and demographic metadata varied by source and participant and was provided uncurated.

The sequence links TRBV4-1 to TRBJ2-7, and 7 junction bases match TRBD1. The sequence was collected from a woman aged 25 to 39 with COVID-19, enrolled during active disease. The sample consisted of peripheral blood. The base sequence is TGCGCCAGCAGTCCCGGGTCAGAGGGGGCGGTTTACGAGCAGTACTTC. It is translated as CASSPGSEGAVYEQYF.